A single sample gave rise to the 23 T cell receptor beta chains below, sequenced in a study of cytomegalovirus exposure and HLA in healthy donors. Primers: 60 Vbeta forward and 13 Jbeta reverse. Profiled with immunoSEQ multiplex PCR; TCRdb holds only in-frame clones, not every one. The repertoire holds approximately 120,000 clones, with around 81% as singletons. The sample comprised PBMCs. The receptor source for this set is a woman aged 25 to 39 in good health and CMV-seronegative.

The chain carries TRBV7-6 and TRBJ2-5, with TRBD1 matching 8 bases. V was pared by 7 bases and J by 5 bases, with 15 bases of the junction left unmatched. In germline, CDR1 is SGHVS, CDR2 FNYEAQ. The length of the CDR3 is 16 residues. CDR3 nucleotides: TGTGCCAGCAACCCTTATCCCCAGGGGGCTCAGGAGACCCAGTACTTC. Encoded protein: CASNPYPQGAQETQYF.

This chain joins TRBV2 and TRBJ2-3; D remains ambiguous. Germline V gene lookup returns CDR1 SNHLY and CDR2 FYNNEI. The CDR3 is 15 residues long. V lost 7 bases, J lost 1 base, and 15 bases lay in between. The CDR3 reads CASTAAKSGTDTQYF. CDR3 nucleotide sequence: TGTGCCAGCACTGCGGCCAAGAGTGGCACAGATACGCAGTATTTT.

V is TRBV2 and J is TRBJ1-3; TRBD1 aligns across 10 bases. Germline V gives CDR1 SNHLY, CDR2 FYNNEI. The V gene end was trimmed by 10 bases and the J gene end by 4 bases; junction bases not matched to a gene: 13. This CDR3 has 16 residues. The CDR3 here is CATPGGTGDPGNTIYF. CDR3 sequence (DNA): TGTGCCACCCCTGGGGGGACAGGGGATCCAGGAAACACCATATATTTT.

This sequence joins TRBV7-8 and TRBJ2-7; 11 bases are shared with TRBD1. Germline CDR1 reads SGHVS; CDR2 reads FQNEAQ. The CDR3 is 15 residues long. Trimming took 1 base from V and 4 from J; bases not matched to a gene: 3. The CDR3 DNA reads TGTGCCAGCAGCTTAGGAGGGACAGGGGGGTACGAGCAGTACTTC. Amino acids: CASSLGGTGGYEQYF.

The chain has TRBV7-9 and TRBJ2-7; 7 positions match TRBD1. CDR3 length equals 14 residues. Trimming took 2 bases from V and 5 from J; bases not matched to a gene: 6. Germline V gene data show CDR1 as SEHNR and CDR2 as FQNEAQ (reference sequence). CDR3 loop: CASSLSRGRNEQYF. DNA of the CDR3: TGTGCCAGCAGCTTATCGAGGGGGCGGAACGAGCAGTACTTC.

J is TRBJ1-5 and V is TRBV29-1, with 8 bases that match TRBD1. Germline values: CDR1 SQVTM, CDR2 ANQGSEA. V lost 3 bases to trimming and J lost 14 bases; unmatched junction nucleotides: 6. The CDR3 has 11 amino acids. CDR3 in DNA: TGCAGCGTTGAGGTGGGGACAGGAAAGCATTTT. This sequence encodes CSVEVGTGKHF.

V usage is TRBV7-3 and J usage is TRBJ2-1, with TRBD2 matching over 10 bases. The length of the CDR3 is 16 residues. The germline gives CDR1 SGHTA, CDR2 FQGTGA. The V and J ends lost 5 bases and 0 bases, in that order; junction bases with no gene match: 4. DNA of the CDR3: TGTGCCAGCAGCGCTAGGACTAGCGGCTCCTACAATGAGCAGTTCTTC. This codes for CASSARTSGSYNEQFF.

On this clone: The junction differs from germline at one of its ends, possibly a read error. The CDR3, as DNA: TGTTCCAGCAGCCCCGGACAGGTCCAAACCCTCTACGAGCAGTACTTC. This translates into CSSSPGQVQTLYEQYF. This chain joins TRBV7-9 and TRBJ2-5; 7 positions match TRBD1. The J call is uncertain, as TRBJ2-7 better fits the DNA end. Germline values: CDR1 SEHNR, CDR2 FQNEAQ (reference sequence). This CDR3 is built from 16 residues.

The chain employs TRBV7-9 and TRBJ1-1; unclear D gene. V lost 5 bases and J 3 bases, leaving 16 bases between the germline ends. The CDR3 extends over 15 amino acids. The germline V gene encodes CDR1 SEHNR and CDR2 FQNEAQ (reference sequence). CDR3 coding DNA: TGTGCCAGCAGCCCTAAAGCGGCGTTGGACACTGAAGCTTTCTTT. As protein: CASSPKAALDTEAFF.

The J gene is TRBJ2-7, the V gene TRBV19, with TRBD2 as a possible D gene (6 bases). The CDR3 covers 15 residues. Trimming left V 3 bases short and J 0 bases short, with 12 bases between. Looked up from germline, CDR1 is LNHDA and CDR2 is SQIVND (reference sequence). The CDR3 DNA reads TGTGCCAGTAGTATTGGTGGGAGGCCCTCCTACGAGCAGTACTTC. This gives the protein CASSIGGRPSYEQYF.

CDR3 DNA sequence: TGTGCCAGCAGCTTAGTAGGTAGCGGGGACTACGAGCAGTACTTC. Its translation is CASSLVGSGDYEQYF. The chain links TRBV11-2 to TRBJ2-7; 8 nucleotides match TRBD2. Germline loops: CDR1 SGHAT, CDR2 FQNNGV. There are 15 residues in the CDR3. The junction had 5 bases not matched to a gene; V was cut back by 1 base and J by 3 bases. Complete variable domain (other parts from reference TRBV11-2 and TRBJ2-7): EAGVAQSPRYKIIEKRQSVAFWCNPISGHATLYWYQQILGQGPKLLIQFQNNGVVDDSQLPKDRFSAERLKGVDSTLKIQPAKLEDSAVYLCASSLVGSGDYEQYFGPGTRLTVT.

This clone was seen more than once but under ten times. The chain combines TRBV27 with TRBJ2-7; possibly TRBD1 for D (6 bases). There are 14 residues in the CDR3. Germline V gene sequence: CDR1 MNHEY, CDR2 SMNVEV (reference sequence). V shed 2 bases and J shed 2 bases, with 10 bases lying between them. CDR3 protein: CASSLPDRTYEQYF. The CDR3 DNA follows: TGTGCCAGCAGTTTACCCGACAGGACCTACGAGCAGTACTTC.

This clone has more than one count but fewer than ten. This chain links TRBV9 with TRBJ2-7; 13 bases fit TRBD2. CDR1 and CDR2 (germline): SGDLS, YYNGEE. CDR3 length equals 19 residues. The trim removed 4 bases at V and 1 base at J, leaving 14 bases unmatched. CDR3 sequence (DNA): TGTGCCAGCAGCCGGACCACTAGCGGGGGGGGTCTAGGGTCCTACGAGCAGTACTTC. Protein sequence: CASSRTTSGGGLGSYEQYF.

The chain couples TRBV9 to TRBJ2-3; TRBD2 matches 8 bases. The CDR3 length is 17 residues. Germline assignment: CDR1 SGDLS and CDR2 YYNGEE. The V and J ends lost 0 bases and 5 bases, in that order; junction bases with no gene match: 11. CDR3 residues: CASSVGGVGLAGDTQYF. The CDR3 DNA is TGTGCCAGCAGCGTAGGGGGGGTTGGGCTAGCGGGAGATACGCAGTATTTT.

CDR3 DNA: TGCGCCAGCAGCCAAGGGGGGGTGCTAGGGGCCAACGTCCTGACTTTC. Its translation: CASSQGGVLGANVLTF. This chain uses TRBV4-3 with TRBJ2-6; a possible D gene is TRBD2 (6 bases). V lost 1 base and J 4 bases, leaving 11 bases between the germline ends. CDR3 length equals 16 residues. Per the germline V gene, CDR1 is LGHNA and CDR2 is YSLEER.

This rearrangement joins TRBV7-9 to TRBJ2-5, with no clear D. CDR1 is SEHNR and CDR2 is FQNEAQ in the germline V gene (reference sequence). Trimming shortened V by 4 bases and J by 11 bases, and 14 bases separated the two germline ends. There are 12 residues in the CDR3. In DNA form, the CDR3 reads TGTGCCAGCAGCTCCCGCCTAGTGAAGCAGTACTTC. Amino acids: CASSSRLVKQYF. The variable domain in full, with the rest retrieved from reference TRBV7-9 and TRBJ2-5, is DTGVSQNPRHKITKRGQNVTFRCDPISEHNRLYWYRQTLGQGPEFLTYFQNEAQLEKSRLLSDRFSAERPKGSFSTLEIQRTEQGDSAMYLCASSSRLVKQYFGPGTRLLVL.

About this clone: The junction does not match germline at one end; this may be a read error. CDR3 DNA: TGTTCCAGCAGCCTGGAGAACAGCGGGAGGGCCATAAATGAGCAGTTCTTC. Amino acids: CSSSLENSGRAINEQFF. The gene calls are TRBV7-9 and TRBJ2-1; 10 bases match TRBD2. From germline, CDR1 is SEHNR and CDR2 FQNEAQ (reference sequence). The CDR3 has 17 residues.

The chain links TRBV5-6 to TRBJ2-2; 10 bases match TRBD2. There are 15 residues in the CDR3. J gave up 5 bases and V 2 bases, and 3 bases lay outside the gene matches. In germline, CDR1 is SGHDT, CDR2 YYEEEE. CDR3 in DNA: TGTGCCAGCAGCTTTAGCGGGAGGTCGACCGGGGAGCTGTTTTTT. Protein sequence: CASSFSGRSTGELFF. The full variable domain, in which reference TRBV5-6 and TRBJ2-2 provide the parts outside the CDR3, is DAGVTQSPTHLIKTRGQQVTLRCSPKSGHDTVSWYQQALGQGPQFIFQYYEEEERQRGNFPDRFSGHQFPNYSSELNVNALLLGDSALYLCASSFSGRSTGELFFGEGSRLTVL.

This rearrangement joins TRBV19 to TRBJ1-2; D gene ambiguous. Germline V gives CDR1 LNHDA, CDR2 SQIVND (reference sequence). This CDR3 has 13 amino acids. V lost 7 bases and J lost 1, with 10 bases in between. The CDR3 is CASNPAINYGYTF. The CDR3 DNA reads as TGTGCCAGTAACCCAGCGATTAACTATGGCTACACCTTC.

V is TRBV5-1 and J is TRBJ2-3; possibly TRBD2 for D (5 bases). The germline V and J ends were trimmed by 0 bases and 1 base, with 9 bases remaining between them. Per germline, CDR1 SGHRS and CDR2 YFSETQ. The CDR3 totals 15 residues. CDR3 residues: CASSLGSSGTDTQYF. Here the CDR3 DNA reads TGCGCCAGCAGCTTGGGGAGTAGCGGCACAGATACGCAGTATTTT.

The rearrangement links TRBV4-3 to TRBJ2-3, with unresolved D. The CDR3 runs to 13 residues. Germline CDR1 is LGHNA and CDR2 is YSLEER. Trimming left V 5 bases short and J 5 bases short, with 11 bases between. CDR3 DNA: TGCGCCAGCAGCAAAGTCGCGATAGATACGCAGTATTTT. As protein: CASSKVAIDTQYF.

This sequence joins TRBV19 and TRBJ1-1; D is uncertain. Germline assignment: CDR1 LNHDA and CDR2 SQIVND (reference sequence). V lost 3 bases and J 0 bases, leaving 8 bases between the germline ends. CDR3 size: 14 residues. The CDR3 sequence: CASSIAVLNTEAFF. As DNA, the CDR3 is TGTGCCAGTAGTATCGCGGTCCTGAACACTGAAGCTTTCTTT.

The sample holds many counts of this clone. The junction departs from the called germline gene at one end, perhaps through a read error. The chain couples TRBV4-1 to TRBJ2-1; 9 nucleotides match TRBD2. Germline V CDR1 and CDR2: MGHRA, YSYEKL. This CDR3 is built from 15 residues. The CDR3 DNA reads as TGCGCCAGCAGCCAAGTCGTGCGGGAGGGCCTATCCCCCCTCTTC. Protein sequence: CASSQVVREGLSPLF.